This T cell receptor beta chain was found in a study of blood T cell repertoires in COVID-19 (dated by TCRdb to about 2020). With regard to the full study: The collaborator samples originated in the United States, Italy and Spain and spanned the acute and convalescent phases of COVID-19. The prospective study material was composed of cDNA or gDNA derived from T cells, B-cell-depleted T cells, or PBMCs. Samples were obtained from the ongoing ImmuneRACE study (first 160 participants) and from some 1,200 subjects provided by 6 global collaborators. Subjects who had been exposed to COVID-19, were actively infected with it, or had recovered from it provided the deeply sampled blood TCRbeta repertoires that made up the dataset. A de-identified subject ID, COVID-19 status, age in years and sex were almost always included in the sample metadata. The repertoires were released in a freely available public database intended as a resource for research on the immune response to SARS-CoV-2. HLA class I and class II types, where available, came from metadata supplied by the sample provider rather than from assay-based typing.

Broad study findings and their caveats: The quantity of clinical and demographic metadata differed by source and by participant and was supplied without curation.

For this clone: There is no known antigen for this receptor. Within one base of it there is no much larger clone, and no base qualities were kept. In the same sample, other DNA sequences code for this CDR3.

Collaborating institutions collected whole blood in K2EDTA tubes following their own protocols. For TCRbeta analysis, collaborator samples were shipped as frozen whole blood, as isolated PBMCs, or as DNA extracted from either sample type. CDR1 and CDR2, looked up from the germline V gene, are MNHEY and SVGAGI. Spanning cysteine to phenylalanine, the CDR3 consists of 14 amino acids. Only CDR3 DNA is held: 42 bases, read in frame from base 1. Trimming takes 2 bases off V and 4 bases off J; junction bases not matched to a gene: 1. TCRbeta CDR3 regions were amplified from genomic DNA by means of the immunoSEQ Assay, a bias-controlled multiplex PCR. Under the source paper's analysis protocol: Within the assay, amplification of reference gene primers was used to estimate how many nucleated cells each sample contained. To quantify the absolute abundance of each unique TCRbeta CDR3 rearrangement, sequence reads were collapsed and filtered. For each sample, productive Simpson clonality was calculated by taking the square root of Simpson's diversity index across productive rearrangements. Entries here come from immuneACCESS through TCRdb and include only in-frame sequences with V and J called. Some clones fail to appear in such tables; in the studies checked, an unresolved V gene covers under half of the shortfall, and the cause of the remainder is unknown. That table furnishes V, J and clone size, whereas the DNA furnished D and trimming. Across this sample there are about 190,000 clones, with around four fifths seen only once. Of the sample, around 2.8% is held by the ten largest clones.

The chain is encoded by TRBV6-5 joined to TRBJ1-5; a stretch of 8 junction bases matches TRBD1. Sequenced material: peripheral blood. The sequence came from a woman older than 75 with active or convalescent COVID-19. The DNA sequence follows: TGTGCCAGCAGTTACGGACAGGGAAATCAGCCCCAGCATTTT. The resulting protein is CASSYGQGNQPQHF.